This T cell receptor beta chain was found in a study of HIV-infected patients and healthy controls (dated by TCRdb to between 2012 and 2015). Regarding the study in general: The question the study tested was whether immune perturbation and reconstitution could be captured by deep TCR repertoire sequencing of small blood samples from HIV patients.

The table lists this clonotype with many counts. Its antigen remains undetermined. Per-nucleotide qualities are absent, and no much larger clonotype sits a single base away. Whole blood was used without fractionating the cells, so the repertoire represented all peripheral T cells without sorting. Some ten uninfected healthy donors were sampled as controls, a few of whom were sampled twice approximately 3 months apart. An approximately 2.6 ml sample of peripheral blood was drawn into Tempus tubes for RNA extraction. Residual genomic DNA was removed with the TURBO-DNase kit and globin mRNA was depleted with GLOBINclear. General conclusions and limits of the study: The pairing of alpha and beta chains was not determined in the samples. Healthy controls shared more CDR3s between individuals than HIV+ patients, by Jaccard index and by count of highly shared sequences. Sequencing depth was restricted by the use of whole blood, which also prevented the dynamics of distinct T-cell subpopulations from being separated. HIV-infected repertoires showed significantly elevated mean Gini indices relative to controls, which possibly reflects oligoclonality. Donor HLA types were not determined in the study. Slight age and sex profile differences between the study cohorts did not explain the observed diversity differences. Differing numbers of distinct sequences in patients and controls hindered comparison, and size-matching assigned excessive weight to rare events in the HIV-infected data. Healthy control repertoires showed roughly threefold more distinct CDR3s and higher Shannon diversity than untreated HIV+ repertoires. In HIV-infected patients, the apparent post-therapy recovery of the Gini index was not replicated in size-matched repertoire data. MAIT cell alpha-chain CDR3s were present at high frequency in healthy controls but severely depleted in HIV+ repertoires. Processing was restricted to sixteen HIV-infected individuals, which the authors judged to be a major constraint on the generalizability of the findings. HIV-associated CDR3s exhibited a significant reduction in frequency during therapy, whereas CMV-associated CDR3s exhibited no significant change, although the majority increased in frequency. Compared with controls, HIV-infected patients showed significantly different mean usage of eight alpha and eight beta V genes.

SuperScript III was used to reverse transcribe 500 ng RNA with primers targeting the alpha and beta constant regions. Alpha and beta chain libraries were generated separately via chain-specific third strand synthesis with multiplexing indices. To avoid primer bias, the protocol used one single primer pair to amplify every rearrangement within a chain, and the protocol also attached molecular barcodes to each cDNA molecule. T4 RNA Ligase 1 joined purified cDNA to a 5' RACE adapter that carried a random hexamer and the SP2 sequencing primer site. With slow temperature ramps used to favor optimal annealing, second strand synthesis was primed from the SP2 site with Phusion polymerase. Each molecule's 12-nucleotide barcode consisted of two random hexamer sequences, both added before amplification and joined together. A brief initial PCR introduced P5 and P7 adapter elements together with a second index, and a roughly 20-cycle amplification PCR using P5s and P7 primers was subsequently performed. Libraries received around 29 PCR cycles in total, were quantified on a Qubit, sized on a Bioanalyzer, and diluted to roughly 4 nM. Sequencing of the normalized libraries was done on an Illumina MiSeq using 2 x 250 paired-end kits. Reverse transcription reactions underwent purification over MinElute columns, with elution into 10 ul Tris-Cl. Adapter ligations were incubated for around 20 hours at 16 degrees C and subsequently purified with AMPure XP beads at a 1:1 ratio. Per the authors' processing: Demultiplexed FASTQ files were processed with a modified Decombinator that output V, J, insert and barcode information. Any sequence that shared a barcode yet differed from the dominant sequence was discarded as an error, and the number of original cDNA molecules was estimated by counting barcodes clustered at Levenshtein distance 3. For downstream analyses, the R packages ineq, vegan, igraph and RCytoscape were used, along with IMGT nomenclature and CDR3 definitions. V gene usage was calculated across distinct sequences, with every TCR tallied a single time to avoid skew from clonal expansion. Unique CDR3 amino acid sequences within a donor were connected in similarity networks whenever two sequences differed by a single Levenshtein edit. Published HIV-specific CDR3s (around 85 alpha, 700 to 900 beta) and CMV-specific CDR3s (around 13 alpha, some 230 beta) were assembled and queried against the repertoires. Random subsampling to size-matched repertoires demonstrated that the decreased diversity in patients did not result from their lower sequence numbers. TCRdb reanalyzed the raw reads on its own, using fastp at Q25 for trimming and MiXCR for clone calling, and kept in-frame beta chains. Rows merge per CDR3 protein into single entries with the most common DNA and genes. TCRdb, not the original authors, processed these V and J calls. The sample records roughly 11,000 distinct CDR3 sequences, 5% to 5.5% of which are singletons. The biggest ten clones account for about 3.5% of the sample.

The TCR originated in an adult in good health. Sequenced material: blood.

The DNA reads TGTGCCAGCAGGGGGACAGGGACGAGTACGGGAAATGAGCAGTTCTTC. This gives the protein CASRGTGTSTGNEQFF. The chain joins TRBV6-2 or TRBV6-3 to TRBJ2-1, and 9 junction bases match TRBD1. CDR1 and CDR2 (MNHEY, SVGEGT) derive from the germline V gene. Germline trimming amounts to 6 bases on V and 7 bases on J, with 13 as the count of junction bases outside the gene matches. The CDR3 spans 16 residues, from the cysteine through the phenylalanine. CDR3 DNA is the only sequence kept; it has 48 bases, read in frame from the first base.